Listed below are T cell receptor beta chains from one sample, sequenced in a study of cytomegalovirus exposure and HLA in healthy donors. TCRdb's copy holds only in-frame clones and misses some; the assay was immunoSEQ multiplex PCR. The table includes about 85,000 clones, over 70% detected once. The sample was PBMCs. Receptors originate from a woman in her forties or fifties in good health and CMV-seropositive. CDR3s include the opening cysteine and the closing phenylalanine or tryptophan. The D gene is left open where the match is weak. Some rows mark clone size as missing; the rest say once, few, many or name a class of expanded clone.

j_call,d_call,v_call,clone_size,cdr3_nt,cdr3_aa
TRBJ2-7,NA,TRBV27,NA,TGTGCCAGCAGTTTATCGGAACAGGACGAGCAGTACTTC,CASSLSEQDEQYF
TRBJ1-1,NA,TRBV30,NA,TGTGCCTGGAGTGAGGGGGGGGACACTGAAGCTTTCTTT,CAWSEGGDTEAFF
TRBJ2-1,TRBD2,TRBV7-6,NA,TGTGCCAACTTTCTAGCGGGGTTGTACAATGAGCAGTTCTTC,CANFLAGLYNEQFF
TRBJ1-4,NA,TRBV11-3,NA,TGTGCCAGCAGCTCCACCGGGGTCCTCCCCAATGAAAAACTGTTTTTT,CASSSTGVLPNEKLFF
TRBJ1-2,TRBD1,TRBV18,NA,TGTGCCAGCTCAGGGACAGAAAGGGCCGATGGCTACACCTTC,CASSGTERADGYTF
TRBJ2-5,TRBD2,TRBV5-1,NA,TGCGCCAGCAGCTTTGGTAGCGGGAGAGAGACCCAGTACTTC,CASSFGSGRETQYF
TRBJ1-2,TRBD1,TRBV11-2,NA,TGTGCCAGCAGCCCGAGGGGGCCTCGGGCTACAGCTAACTATGGCTACACCTTC,CASSPRGPRATANYGYTF
TRBJ1-2,NA,TRBV9,NA,TGTGCCAGCAGCGTAGAGGACGGGGACAGCTACACCTTC,CASSVEDGDSYTF
TRBJ2-7,TRBD1,TRBV28,NA,TGTGCCAGCATTTCCCCAGGGGGCGGGCTCGACGAGCAGTACTTC,CASISPGGGLDEQYF
TRBJ1-1,NA,TRBV5-1,NA,TGCGCCAGCAGCTTGAAAGGGGGTGGTACTGAAGCTTTCTTT,CASSLKGGGTEAFF
TRBJ2-3,NA,TRBV6-5,few,TGTGCCAGCTTGGGGGGATTCAGCACAGATACGCAGTATTTT,CASLGGFSTDTQYF
TRBJ2-1,TRBD2,TRBV11-2,NA,TGTGCCAGCAGCTCTACTAGCGGGGGGAAAAATGAGCAGTTCTTC,CASSSTSGGKNEQFF
TRBJ1-6,NA,TRBV6-1,few,TGTGCCAGCAGTGAAGCCGACTTCTTGAATTCACCCCTCCACTTT,CASSEADFLNSPLHF
TRBJ2-5,TRBD1,TRBV5-1,NA,TGCGCCAGCAGCGCGACAGGGAGATACCAAGAGACCCAGTACTTC,CASSATGRYQETQYF
TRBJ2-1,TRBD2,TRBV7-2,NA,TGTGCCAGCAGCTTAGTTGCTCCGGGAGGTTCCTACAATGAGCAGTTCTTC,CASSLVAPGGSYNEQFF
TRBJ2-1,TRBD2,TRBV19,once,TGTGCCAGCTCAGATTTGAGCGGGAGGGTAATTCATGAGCAGTTCTTC,CASSDLSGRVIHEQFF
TRBJ2-1,TRBD1,TRBV2,NA,TGTGCCAGCATTCCGAGCAGGGGGCGTCTGTGGAATGAGCAGTTCTTC,CASIPSRGRLWNEQFF
TRBJ2-7,NA,TRBV6-1,NA,TGTGCCAGCAGTTGGGGCTTCAGCTCCTACGAGCAGTACTTC,CASSWGFSSYEQYF
TRBJ2-6,NA,TRBV7-6,NA,TGTGCCAGCAGCTTCGACAATCACTCTGGGGCCAACGTCCTGACTTTC,CASSFDNHSGANVLTF
TRBJ2-3,NA,TRBV15,NA,TGTGCCACCAGCAGAGGAGAGACAAGCGATACGCAGTATTTT,CATSRGETSDTQYF
TRBJ1-6,TRBD1,TRBV4-2,NA,TGTGCCACCCTAGGAGGGGGCCCCTTGGATAATTCACCCCTCCACTTT,CATLGGGPLDNSPLHF
TRBJ1-5,NA,TRBV6-5,NA,TGTGCCAGCCTCCCGGTAGACATTAGCAATCAGCCCCAGCATTTT,CASLPVDISNQPQHF
TRBJ1-2,NA,TRBV7-3,NA,TGTGCCAGCAGCCGGGCGTCCGGGGGTGGCTACACCTTC,CASSRASGGGYTF
TRBJ1-3,TRBD1,TRBV5-1,NA,TGCGCCAGCAGCGAGGACAGGGTTGGAAACACCATATATTTT,CASSEDRVGNTIYF
TRBJ2-5,TRBD1,TRBV5-1,few,TGCGCCAGCAGCTTGAGGCAGGGGGCCCTGGAGACCCAGTACTTC,CASSLRQGALETQYF
TRBJ2-5,NA,TRBV5-1,once,TGCGCCAGCTTCCTTCGAGGGGGGGGCCAAGAGACCCAGTACTTC,CASFLRGGGQETQYF
TRBJ2-1,NA,TRBV4-1,NA,TGCGCCAGCAGCCAAGTATCGGGGGGCTACTACAATGAGCAGTTCTTC,CASSQVSGGYYNEQFF
TRBJ2-7,TRBD1,TRBV2,once,TGTGCCAGCAGGGGGGACAGTTTCTACGAGCAGTACTTC,CASRGDSFYEQYF
TRBJ2-1,NA,TRBV12-5,once,TGTGCTAGTGGTTTGGGTCCTAGCTACAATGAGCAGTTCTTC,CASGLGPSYNEQFF
TRBJ1-2,TRBD1,TRBV18,NA,TGTGCCAGCTCACCGAAAGGGCCTTGGACAGGGGGCTATGGCTACACCTTC,CASSPKGPWTGGYGYTF
TRBJ1-2,NA,TRBV19,once,TGTGCCAGTAGTCCTGGGACACTAAGAGGCTACACCTTC,CASSPGTLRGYTF
TRBJ2-2,NA,TRBV18,NA,TGTGCCAGCTCACCGGGCCCGTACGGGGAGCTGTTTTTT,CASSPGPYGELFF
TRBJ1-3,NA,TRBV5-5,NA,TGTGCCAGCAGCTTGGCGGGCGGGAGTGGAAACACCATATATTTT,CASSLAGGSGNTIYF